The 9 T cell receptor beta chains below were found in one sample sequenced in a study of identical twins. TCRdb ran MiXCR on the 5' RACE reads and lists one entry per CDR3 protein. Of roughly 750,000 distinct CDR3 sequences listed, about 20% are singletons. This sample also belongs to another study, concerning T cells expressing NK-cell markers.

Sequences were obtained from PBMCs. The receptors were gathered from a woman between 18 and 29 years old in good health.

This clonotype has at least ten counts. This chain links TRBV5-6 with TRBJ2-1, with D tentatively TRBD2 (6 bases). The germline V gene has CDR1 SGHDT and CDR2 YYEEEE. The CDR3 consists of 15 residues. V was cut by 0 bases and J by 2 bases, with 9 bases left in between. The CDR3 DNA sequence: TGTGCCAGCAGCTTGGGTAGCGGAACCTACAATGAGCAGTTCTTC. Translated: CASSLGSGTYNEQFF.

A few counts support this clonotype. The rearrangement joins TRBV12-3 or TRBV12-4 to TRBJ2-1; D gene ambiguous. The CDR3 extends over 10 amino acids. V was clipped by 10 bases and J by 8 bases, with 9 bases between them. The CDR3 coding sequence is TGTGCCACCGAGATCGATGAGCAGTTCTTC. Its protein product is CATEIDEQFF.

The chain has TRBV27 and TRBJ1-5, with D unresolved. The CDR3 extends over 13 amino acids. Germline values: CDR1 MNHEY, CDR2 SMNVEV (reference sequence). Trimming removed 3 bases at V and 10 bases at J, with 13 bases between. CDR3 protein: CASSFLGFGPQHF. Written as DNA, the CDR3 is TGTGCCAGCAGTTTTTTGGGTTTCGGACCCCAGCATTTT.

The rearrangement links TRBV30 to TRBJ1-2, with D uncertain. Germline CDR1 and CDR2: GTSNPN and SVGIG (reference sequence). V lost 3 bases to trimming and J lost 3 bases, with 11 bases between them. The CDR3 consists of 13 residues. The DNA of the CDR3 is TGTGCCTGGAGGCGGGCCTCCTACTATGGCTACACCTTC. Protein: CAWRRASYYGYTF.

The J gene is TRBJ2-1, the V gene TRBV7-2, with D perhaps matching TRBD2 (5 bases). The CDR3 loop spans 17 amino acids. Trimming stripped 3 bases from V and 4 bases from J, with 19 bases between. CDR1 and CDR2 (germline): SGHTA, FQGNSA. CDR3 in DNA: TGTGCCAGCAGCTTGAATAGCGCGACCCTGACATACAATGAGCAGTTCTTC. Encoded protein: CASSLNSATLTYNEQFF.

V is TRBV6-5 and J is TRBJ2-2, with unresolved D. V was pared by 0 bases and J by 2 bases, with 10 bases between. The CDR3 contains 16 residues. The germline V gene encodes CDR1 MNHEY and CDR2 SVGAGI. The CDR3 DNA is TGTGCCAGCAGTTACTCTTACAGAGATAACACCGGGGAGCTGTTTTTT. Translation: CASSYSYRDNTGELFF.

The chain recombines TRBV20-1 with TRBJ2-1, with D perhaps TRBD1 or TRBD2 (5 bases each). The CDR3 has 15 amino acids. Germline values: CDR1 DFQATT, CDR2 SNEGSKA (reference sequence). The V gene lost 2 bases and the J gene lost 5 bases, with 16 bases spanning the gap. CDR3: CSARSPLGDNNEQFF. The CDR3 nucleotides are TGCAGTGCTAGATCACCCCTGGGGGATAACAATGAGCAGTTCTTC.

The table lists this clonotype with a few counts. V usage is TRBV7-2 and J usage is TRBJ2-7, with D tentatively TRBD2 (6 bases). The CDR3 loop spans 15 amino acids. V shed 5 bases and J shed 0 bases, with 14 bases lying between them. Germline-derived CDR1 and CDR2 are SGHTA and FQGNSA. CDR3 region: CASSDVSGSSYEQYF. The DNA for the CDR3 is TGTGCCAGCAGCGATGTTAGCGGCAGCTCCTACGAGCAGTACTTC.

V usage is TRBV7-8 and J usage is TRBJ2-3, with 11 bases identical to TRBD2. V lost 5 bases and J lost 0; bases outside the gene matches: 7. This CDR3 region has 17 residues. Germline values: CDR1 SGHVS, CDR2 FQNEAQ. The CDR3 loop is CASSPARLAGSTDTQYF. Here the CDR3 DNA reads TGTGCCAGCAGCCCCGCACGACTAGCGGGAAGCACAGATACGCAGTATTTT.